What follows are 23 T cell receptor beta chains derived from one specimen sequenced in a study of cytomegalovirus exposure and HLA in healthy donors (TCRdb year 2017). Preparation of the library involved the immunoSEQ multiplex PCR assay. For the multiplex PCR, a mixture combining 60 forward primers for TCR Vbeta segments and 13 reverse primers for TCR Jbeta segments was used. The table was pulled from immuneACCESS by TCRdb, which kept in-frame rearrangements only. Such tables lose some clones; where checked, under half of the loss comes from unresolved V genes, and the rest has no known cause. This sample comprises tens of thousands of clones, around 60% of them detected only once. The ten largest clones take up roughly 4.5% of the sample. The sequenced sample was PBMCs. These receptors all come from a male donor in good health and CMV-seropositive.

The V and J genes are TRBV27 and TRBJ2-3, with D possibly being TRBD2 (5 bases). Per germline, CDR1 MNHEY and CDR2 SMNVEV (reference sequence). The V and J ends lost 3 bases and 6 bases respectively, with 16 bases between them. The CDR3 is made up of 15 amino acids. CDR3 in DNA: TGTGCCAGCAGTTTGGGAGAAGCATTCACGGATACGCAGTATTTT. Amino acids: CASSLGEAFTDTQYF.

This sequence joins TRBV9 and TRBJ2-1, with 7 bases matching TRBD1. The CDR3 is made up of 16 amino acids. The germline CDR1 and CDR2 sequences are SGDLS and YYNGEE. Unmatched junction bases numbered 16, after V lost 5 bases and J lost 8 bases. In DNA form, the CDR3 reads TGTGCCAGCAGTCCTGTCCCGAGACAGGGAGCGGATGAGCAGTTCTTC. Translation: CASSPVPRQGADEQFF. The full variable domain, with the rest looked up from reference TRBV9 and TRBJ2-1, is DSGVTQTPKHLITATGQRVTLRCSPRSGDLSVYWYQQSLDQGLQFLIQYYNGEERAKGNILERFSAQQFPDLHSELNLSSLELGDSALYFCASSPVPRQGADEQFFGPGTRLTVL.

The genes are TRBV30 and TRBJ2-7; 8 positions agree with TRBD1. CDR1 and CDR2 (germline): GTSNPN, SVGIG (reference sequence). V lost 5 bases, J lost 6 bases, and 15 bases stayed unmatched. CDR3 length: 15 amino acids. The DNA for the CDR3 is TGTGCCTGGGAGGGGTATCGGACAGGGCTGATCGAGCAGTACTTC. It encodes CAWEGYRTGLIEQYF.

Points on this clone: One junction end disagrees with the germline gene, perhaps due to a read error. V usage is TRBV6-1 and J usage is TRBJ2-3, with D perhaps matching TRBD2 (6 bases). Germline assignment: CDR1 MNHNS and CDR2 SASEGT. The CDR3 length is 11 residues. CDR3 coding DNA: TGTGCCAGCAGACGCCCGGGACTCCCAGAATTT. It yields the protein CASRRPGLPEF.

The rearrangement links TRBV28 to TRBJ2-7; TRBD1 matches 8 bases. The CDR3 totals 12 residues. Trimming removed 6 bases from V and 5 bases from J; junction bases left unmatched: 3. CDR1 is MDHEN, CDR2 SYDVKM, per germline. The CDR3 sequence is CASRGQVHEQYF. As DNA, the CDR3 is TGTGCCAGCAGGGGACAGGTCCACGAGCAGTACTTC. Using reference TRBV28 and TRBJ2-7 for the parts outside the CDR3, the full variable domain is DVKVTQSSRYLVKRTGEKVFLECVQDMDHENMFWYRQDPGLGLRLIYFSYDVKMKEKGDIPEGYSVSREKKERFSLILESASTNQTSMYLCASRGQVHEQYFGPGTRLTVT.

This clone was seen only a few times. The rearrangement joins TRBV11-2 to TRBJ2-7; D is undetermined. The germline V gene has CDR1 SGHAT and CDR2 FQNNGV. The germline V and J ends were trimmed by 3 bases and 2 bases, with 8 bases remaining between them. This CDR3 comprises 13 residues. The CDR3 reads CASSFGGTYEQYF. In DNA, the CDR3 is TGTGCCAGCAGCTTTGGCGGTACCTACGAGCAGTACTTC. Full variable domain (missing parts from reference TRBV11-2 and TRBJ2-7): EAGVAQSPRYKIIEKRQSVAFWCNPISGHATLYWYQQILGQGPKLLIQFQNNGVVDDSQLPKDRFSAERLKGVDSTLKIQPAKLEDSAVYLCASSFGGTYEQYFGPGTRLTVT.

CDR3 region: CASSAVLAGAVLNEQYF. DNA of the CDR3: TGTGCCAGCAGTGCTGTTCTAGCAGGGGCGGTTTTAAACGAGCAGTACTTC. The chain is built from TRBV2 and TRBJ2-7; the D gene is possibly TRBD1 (6 bases). CDR3 length equals 17 residues. Germline lookup yields CDR1 SNHLY and CDR2 FYNNEI. V shed 4 bases and J shed 5 bases, with 24 bases lying between them.

The gene calls are TRBV4-2 and TRBJ1-2; possible D gene TRBD1, 6 bases. The CDR3 sequence is 18 residues long. V gave up 1 base and J gave up 4 bases, with 22 bases separating them. Germline loops: CDR1 LGHNA, CDR2 YNFKEQ. This CDR3 reads CASSQVTWPGQGTYGYTF. The CDR3 DNA follows: TGTGCCAGCAGCCAAGTTACATGGCCTGGGCAGGGGACCTATGGCTACACCTTC.

The chain links TRBV27 to TRBJ1-1, with 7 bases matching TRBD1. CDR3 size: 14 residues. Trimming at V came to 3 bases and at J to 2 bases, leaving 3 bases not matched to a gene. From germline, CDR1 is MNHEY and CDR2 SMNVEV (reference sequence). The CDR3 loop is CASSLTGLNTEAFF. The CDR3 bases are TGTGCCAGCAGTTTGACAGGGCTTAACACTGAAGCTTTCTTT.

This clone occurred a few times. The rearrangement uses TRBV11-2 and TRBJ2-1, with D possibly TRBD2 on 6 matching bases. V was cut by 1 base and J by 9 bases, with 13 bases left in between. The CDR3 has 14 amino acids. CDR1 is SGHAT and CDR2 is FQNNGV in the germline V gene. The chain's CDR3 is CASSLGGGAGEQFF. The CDR3 DNA reads as TGTGCCAGCAGCTTAGGTGGAGGGGCGGGTGAGCAGTTCTTC.

The rearrangement joins TRBV7-3 to TRBJ1-2, with D perhaps TRBD1 (5 bases). Trimming shortened V by 2 bases and J by 1 base, and 11 bases separated the two germline ends. Per germline, CDR1 SGHTA and CDR2 FQGTGA. CDR3 length equals 15 residues. The CDR3: CASSLSGPSNYGYTF. The CDR3 bases are TGTGCCAGCAGCTTATCAGGGCCAAGTAACTATGGCTACACCTTC.

This clone was picked up a small number of times. J is TRBJ1-1 and V is TRBV28; D possibly corresponds to TRBD1 (6 bases). CDR1 is MDHEN and CDR2 is SYDVKM in the germline V gene. The CDR3 is 12 residues long. Trimming removed 6 bases from V and 7 bases from J, with 12 bases in between. CDR3: CASSPIQGEAFF. As DNA, the CDR3 is TGTGCCAGCAGCCCAATACAGGGTGAAGCTTTCTTT. Using reference TRBV28 and TRBJ1-1 for the parts outside the CDR3, the full variable domain is DVKVTQSSRYLVKRTGEKVFLECVQDMDHENMFWYRQDPGLGLRLIYFSYDVKMKEKGDIPEGYSVSREKKERFSLILESASTNQTSMYLCASSPIQGEAFFGQGTRLTVV.

This clone showed up just a few times. The chain combines TRBV28 with TRBJ1-1; D unresolved. Germline V gene sequence: CDR1 MDHEN, CDR2 SYDVKM. V gave up 7 bases and J gave up 1 base, with 10 bases separating them. The CDR3 runs 13 residues. In nucleotides, the CDR3 is TGTGCCAGCATCCCCACAGCGAACACTGAAGCTTTCTTT. This encodes CASIPTANTEAFF. Full variable domain (missing parts from reference TRBV28 and TRBJ1-1): DVKVTQSSRYLVKRTGEKVFLECVQDMDHENMFWYRQDPGLGLRLIYFSYDVKMKEKGDIPEGYSVSREKKERFSLILESASTNQTSMYLCASIPTANTEAFFGQGTRLTVV.

This clone has only a few counts. The J gene is TRBJ2-2, the V gene TRBV19; D is uncertain. From germline, CDR1 is LNHDA and CDR2 SQIVND (reference sequence). The length of the CDR3 is 13 residues. The V end lost 8 bases, the J end lost 5 bases, and 12 bases lay between the germline ends. Written as DNA, the CDR3 is TGTGCCAGTTTTACGGCGGTTACCGGGGAGCTGTTTTTT. This translates into CASFTAVTGELFF. Combining the CDR3 with reference TRBV19 and TRBJ2-2 gives the whole variable domain DGGITQSPKYLFRKEGQNVTLSCEQNLNHDAMYWYRQDPGQGLRLIYYSQIVNDFQKGDIAEGYSVSREKKESFPLTVTSAQKNPTAFYLCASFTAVTGELFFGEGSRLTVL.

V gene TRBV15 combines with J gene TRBJ1-1; D unclear. The ends were cut back, 0 bases at V and 1 base at J, with 9 bases in the middle. Germline CDR1 is LNHNV and CDR2 is YYDKDF (reference sequence). The CDR3 contains 15 residues. CDR3 protein: CATSRDYQSNTEAFF. The CDR3 coding sequence is TGTGCCACCAGCAGAGATTACCAGTCGAACACTGAAGCTTTCTTT.

This chain joins TRBV28 and TRBJ2-7, with a weak D call TRBD2 (5 bases). CDR3 length: 13 amino acids. The germline CDR1 and CDR2 sequences are MDHEN and SYDVKM. V was shortened by 3 bases and J by 7 bases, with 13 bases between the two germline ends. In DNA form, the CDR3 reads TGTGCCAGCAGTTTGCGAGGGTCTAGAGAGCAGTACTTC. Encoded protein: CASSLRGSREQYF.

The CDR3 region has the DNA TGTGCCATCAGACAGAACACCGGGGAGCTGTTTTTT. Its translation: CAIRQNTGELFF. V is TRBV10-3 and J is TRBJ2-2; D unclear. The V gene's germline CDR1 is ENHRY and CDR2 SYGVKD. The CDR3 loop spans 12 amino acids. The V end was cut by 6 bases, the J end by 1 base, with 3 bases between.

This chain joins TRBV28 and TRBJ1-4, with a weak D call TRBD1 (5 bases). V shed 4 bases and J shed 2 bases, with 14 bases lying between them. The germline V gene encodes CDR1 MDHEN and CDR2 SYDVKM. The CDR3 has 16 amino acids. This CDR3 is CASSSAFGGTNEKLFF. The CDR3 coding sequence is TGTGCCAGCAGTTCCGCCTTTGGGGGGACTAATGAAAAACTGTTTTTT.

This clone turned up a few times. V and J are TRBV19 and TRBJ2-3; D is unclear. V was clipped by 7 bases and J by 1 base, with 15 bases between them. This CDR3 has 15 residues. Germline-derived CDR1 and CDR2 are LNHDA and SQIVND (reference sequence). The CDR3 loop is CASTRALKGTDTQYF. CDR3 DNA sequence: TGTGCCAGTACAAGAGCGCTAAAGGGCACAGATACGCAGTATTTT.

The chain's CDR3 is CASSLRTSGRETQYF. The CDR3 DNA sequence: TGTGCCAGCAGTTTACGGACTAGCGGGAGGGAGACCCAGTACTTC. This sequence joins TRBV27 and TRBJ2-5, with TRBD2 matching 14 bases. The junction had 1 base not matched to a gene; V was cut back by 2 bases and J by 5 bases. CDR1 is MNHEY, CDR2 SMNVEV, per germline (reference sequence). The CDR3 spans 15 residues.

Comment on this clone: Its ends do not fully match the called genes, so a read error is possible. Different DNA sequences within this sample yield the same CDR3. V and J are TRBV11-2 and TRBJ1-6, with TRBD1 identical over 8 bases. CDR3 length: 15 residues. Germline CDR1 reads SGHAT; CDR2 reads FQNNGV. The CDR3 protein is CASSPRTGINSPLHF. For the CDR3, the DNA is TGCGCCAGCAGCCCCCGGACAGGGATTAATTCACCCCTCCACTTT. The full variable domain, rest sourced from reference TRBV11-2 and TRBJ1-6, is EAGVAQSPRYKIIEKRQSVAFWCNPISGHATLYWYQQILGQGPKLLIQFQNNGVVDDSQLPKDRFSAERLKGVDSTLKIQPAKLEDSAVYLCASSPRTGINSPLHFGNGTRLTVT.

This clone was observed once. The CDR3 region has the DNA TGTGCCAGCAGTTTCCCGGTCGGGGGAGCTTGGGATCAGCCCCAGCATTTT. Protein sequence: CASSFPVGGAWDQPQHF. This chain connects TRBV28 to TRBJ1-5; the D gene is possibly TRBD1 (5 bases). Trimming shortened V by 3 bases and J by 5 bases, and 20 bases separated the two germline ends. CDR3 length: 17 residues. Germline CDR1 and CDR2: MDHEN and SYDVKM.

V is TRBV6-5 and J is TRBJ1-2; D is uncertain. Trimming stripped 5 bases from V and 4 bases from J, with 14 bases between. The CDR3 contains 14 residues. Per germline, CDR1 MNHEY and CDR2 SVGAGI. The CDR3 DNA sequence: TGTGCCAGCAGTGATCTCACTAGGAGCTATGGCTACACCTTC. Its protein product is CASSDLTRSYGYTF.